These 27 T cell receptor beta chains originate from one sample sequenced in a study of early T cells in non-severe SARS-CoV-2 infection (dated by TCRdb to the early 2020s). To prepare the library, 5' RACE was applied. TCRdb shows the sequencer as NextSeq 500. TCRdb's own reprocessing of the public reads used fastp at Q25 and MiXCR and kept productive beta chains. Every distinct CDR3 protein forms one entry, paired with its most common genes and DNA. The sample contains fewer than 80,000 distinct CDR3 sequences, around 13% of them found a single time. The ten largest clones capture about 5.2% of the sample. Sequencing used whole blood. The receptors were sampled from an adult who was a healthcare worker with PCR-confirmed SARS-CoV-2 infection or an uninfected control (not recorded which).

This clonotype turned up a few times. The V call is TRBV5-1, the J call TRBJ2-7; TRBD2 aligns across 11 bases. CDR3 length: 15 amino acids. Germline V lookup: CDR1 SGHRS, CDR2 YFSETQ. V gave up 0 bases and J gave up 7 bases; unmatched junction bases: 6. The CDR3 region has the DNA TGCGCCAGCAGCTTGGAACTAGCGGGAGTGGATGAGCAGTACTTC. This codes for CASSLELAGVDEQYF.

This clonotype has ten or more counts. The CDR3 coding sequence is TGTGCCAGCAGCTTCGGGGAGACCCAGTACTTC. Translating gives CASSFGETQYF. This chain joins TRBV11-2 and TRBJ2-5; D is ambiguous. CDR1 SGHAT and CDR2 FQNNGV come from the germline V gene. The CDR3 has 11 amino acids. V was clipped by 3 bases and J by 5 bases, with 4 bases between them.

The CDR3 nucleotides read TGTGCCAGCAGCCAAGACCAGGGTATGCGTTACAATGAGCAGTTCTTC. Its protein is CASSQDQGMRYNEQFF. V usage is TRBV7-9 and J usage is TRBJ2-1, with a possible D match to TRBD1 (5 bases). The CDR3 length is 16 residues. The germline V and J ends were trimmed by 5 bases and 4 bases, with 18 bases remaining between them. Germline values: CDR1 SEHNR, CDR2 FQNEAQ (reference sequence).

There are many counts of this clonotype. This chain uses TRBV11-1 with TRBJ2-1; D call uncertain. The CDR3 extends over 13 amino acids. Trimming pared 0 bases from V and 7 bases from J, leaving 7 bases between. Germline-derived CDR1 and CDR2 are SGHAT and FQDESV (reference sequence). The CDR3 DNA reads as TGTGCCAGCAGCTTAGCGCGTGGTAATGAGCAGTTCTTC. This sequence encodes CASSLARGNEQFF.

At least ten counts were recorded for this clonotype. The gene calls are TRBV24-1 and TRBJ2-3; a weak D match, TRBD1 (6 bases). Germline CDR1 reads KGHDR; CDR2 reads SFDVKD. The V end lost 3 bases, the J end lost 3 bases, and 9 bases lay between the germline ends. The CDR3 totals 14 residues. CDR3 DNA sequence: TGTGCCACCAGTGATCCAGGGGAGACAGATACGCAGTATTTT. This translates into CATSDPGETDTQYF.

The rearrangement uses TRBV20-1 and TRBJ2-1; D remains unclear. CDR1 and CDR2 (germline): DFQATT, SNEGSKA (reference sequence). The CDR3 has 11 residues. V dropped 6 bases and J dropped 2 bases, with 5 bases sitting between them. CDR3 loop: CSARPYNEQFF. The CDR3 region has the DNA TGCAGTGCCAGACCCTACAATGAGCAGTTCTTC.

V and J are TRBV10-3 and TRBJ1-2, with D possibly matching TRBD1 (6 bases). CDR1 and CDR2 (germline): ENHRY, SYGVKD. This CDR3 region has 12 residues. The germline V and J ends were trimmed by 8 bases and 5 bases, with 12 bases remaining between them. CDR3 residues: CAISGQLYGYTF. The CDR3 DNA follows: TGTGCCATCTCGGGACAATTATATGGCTACACCTTC.

The chain is built from TRBV12-3 or TRBV12-4 and TRBJ2-1; D is ambiguous. The ends were cut back, 5 bases at V and 8 bases at J, with 7 bases in the middle. The CDR3 loop spans 11 amino acids. CDR3 amino acids: CASSPADEQFF. The DNA of the CDR3 is TGTGCCAGCAGTCCCGCGGATGAGCAGTTCTTC.

This chain uses TRBV24-1 with TRBJ2-1; 9 bases are shared with TRBD1. The length of the CDR3 is 16 residues. V gave up 1 base and J gave up 6 bases; unmatched junction bases: 6. From germline, CDR1 is KGHDR and CDR2 SFDVKD. CDR3 sequence reads: CATSDFPRTGVNEQFF. CDR3 coding DNA: TGTGCCACCAGTGATTTCCCTCGGACAGGGGTCAATGAGCAGTTCTTC.

The chain links TRBV12-3 or TRBV12-4 to TRBJ1-5; D gene ambiguous. V was pared by 1 base and J by 4 bases, with 8 bases between. The CDR3 runs 14 residues. The CDR3 nucleotides read TGTGCCAGCAGTTTAGGGGCGAGTAATCAGCCCCAGCATTTT. It encodes CASSLGASNQPQHF.

The table lists this clonotype with many counts. The chain couples TRBV4-3 to TRBJ2-7; D perhaps matches TRBD2 (6 bases). V lost 4 bases and J 6 bases, leaving 19 bases between the germline ends. CDR1 is LGHNA and CDR2 is YSLEER in the germline V gene. The CDR3 totals 15 residues. CDR3 in DNA: TGCGCCAGCAGCCCCCAAGCCCGTCAGGGAGGCGAGCAGTACTTC. Its protein product is CASSPQARQGGEQYF.

This chain uses TRBV3-1 with TRBJ1-2; no firm D call. V dropped 0 bases and J dropped 8 bases, with 19 bases sitting between them. Germline CDR1 reads LGHDT; CDR2 reads YNNKEL (reference sequence). The CDR3 runs to 16 residues. The CDR3 region is CASSQDWLRTIEGYTF. The CDR3 bases are TGTGCCAGCAGCCAAGATTGGCTCCGAACGATAGAGGGCTACACCTTC.

This chain links TRBV7-2 with TRBJ2-7, with D perhaps matching TRBD1 (5 bases). Germline CDR1 SGHTA, CDR2 FQGNSA. The CDR3 contains 15 residues. V dropped 5 bases and J dropped 0 bases, with 14 bases sitting between them. The CDR3 region is CASSRMTATSYEQYF. CDR3 coding DNA: TGTGCCAGCAGCCGGATGACAGCCACCTCCTACGAGCAGTACTTC. Full variable domain (outside the CDR3, taken from reference TRBV7-2 and TRBJ2-7): GAGVSQSPSNKVTEKGKDVELRCDPISGHTALYWYRQSLGQGLEFLIYFQGNSAPDKSGLPSDRFSAERTGGSVSTLTIQRTQQEDSAVYLCASSRMTATSYEQYFGPGTRLTVT.

This chain links TRBV27 with TRBJ1-2; maybe TRBD1 (5 bases). This CDR3 has 14 amino acids. The V end was cut by 5 bases, the J end by 7 bases, with 17 bases between. Germline-derived CDR1 and CDR2 are MNHEY and SMNVEV (reference sequence). CDR3 in DNA: TGTGCCAGCAGTCCTGCTGCAGGGAGAGGTGGCTACACCTTC. Encoded protein: CASSPAAGRGGYTF.

This clonotype was detected only a few times. This rearrangement joins TRBV7-9 to TRBJ1-1, with TRBD1 as a possible D gene (5 bases). The CDR3 has 16 amino acids. The ends were cut back, 6 bases at V and 0 bases at J, with 17 bases in the middle. Germline CDR1 and CDR2: SEHNR and FQNEAQ (reference sequence). The CDR3, as DNA: TGTGCCAGCAGTCACATTCCGGGACGGATGAACACTGAAGCTTTCTTT. It translates to CASSHIPGRMNTEAFF.

This clonotype showed up many times. The chain is built from TRBV5-1 and TRBJ1-6; tentatively, D is TRBD1 (6 bases). V was trimmed by 7 bases and J by 5 bases, leaving 10 bases between them. The CDR3 runs to 13 residues. The germline V gene encodes CDR1 SGHRS and CDR2 YFSETQ. The CDR3 region is CASQTGDNSPLHF. For the CDR3, the DNA is TGCGCCAGCCAGACAGGAGATAATTCACCCCTCCACTTT.

This clonotype has more than one count but fewer than ten. V gene TRBV3-1 combines with J gene TRBJ1-1; possible D gene TRBD1, 6 bases. The CDR3 sequence is 12 residues long. In germline, CDR1 is LGHDT, CDR2 YNNKEL (reference sequence). Trimming stripped 4 bases from V and 12 bases from J, with 15 bases between. The CDR3 reads CASSRPGHHPFF. CDR3 bases: TGTGCCAGCAGCCGTCCGGGACACCATCCTTTCTTT. The variable domain in full, with the rest retrieved from reference TRBV3-1 and TRBJ1-1, is DTAVSQTPKYLVTQMGNDKSIKCEQNLGHDTMYWYKQDSKKFLKIMFSYNNKELIINETVPNRFSPKSPDKAHLNLHINSLELGDSAVYFCASSRPGHHPFFGQGTRLTVV.

Many counts were recorded for this clonotype. The gene calls are TRBV29-1 and TRBJ1-1; no clear D gene. V was cut by 7 bases and J by 2 bases, with 14 bases left in between. The length of the CDR3 is 13 residues. Germline V CDR1 and CDR2: SQVTM, ANQGSEA. CDR3 region: CSARVQFNTEAFF. CDR3 DNA: TGCAGCGCACGGGTGCAGTTTAACACTGAAGCTTTCTTT.

This clonotype has at least ten counts. This chain joins TRBV12-3 or TRBV12-4 and TRBJ1-4; D ambiguous. The CDR3 spans 12 residues. The ends were cut back, 3 bases at V and 8 bases at J, with 7 bases in the middle. The CDR3 coding sequence is TGTGCCAGCAGTTTTCGGGAGGAAAAACTGTTTTTT. Protein: CASSFREEKLFF.

This clonotype was counted between two and nine times. The chain joins TRBV30 to TRBJ1-5, with D perhaps TRBD1 (5 bases). The length of the CDR3 is 14 residues. Per germline, CDR1 GTSNPN and CDR2 SVGIG (reference sequence). Trimming took off 0 bases at V and 6 bases at J, with 12 bases between the two ends. The CDR3 sequence: CAWSVTGDAQPQHF. CDR3 DNA: TGTGCCTGGAGTGTAACAGGTGACGCTCAGCCCCAGCATTTT.

The rearrangement uses TRBV4-2 and TRBJ2-5; tentative D call: TRBD1 (6 bases). The CDR3 runs to 14 residues. Germline V gives CDR1 LGHNA, CDR2 YNFKEQ. V lost 4 bases, J lost 4 bases, and 13 bases lay in between. The CDR3 region is CASSLTTGRETQYF. CDR3 coding DNA: TGTGCCAGCAGCCTCACCACAGGGCGAGAGACCCAGTACTTC.

This clonotype appeared a few times. The rearrangement joins TRBV6-6 to TRBJ1-4; 8 nucleotides align to TRBD1. V shed 8 bases and J 4 bases; nucleotides not matched to a gene: 3. CDR1 is MNHNY, CDR2 SVGAGI, per germline (reference sequence). The CDR3 totals 13 residues. The CDR3 is CASWTGFNEKLFF. The DNA of the CDR3 is TGTGCCAGCTGGACAGGGTTTAATGAAAAACTGTTTTTT.

The rearrangement joins TRBV12-3 or TRBV12-4 to TRBJ2-5; D is uncertain. V lost 2 bases to trimming and J lost 3 bases, with 13 bases between them. The CDR3 spans 15 residues. The CDR3 loop reads CASSLSMGRKETQYF. The CDR3 coding sequence is TGTGCCAGCAGTTTAAGTATGGGCAGAAAAGAGACCCAGTACTTC.

DNA of the CDR3: TGTGCTAGTGGTTTGTGGGGGGCCGGGTACAATGAGCAGTTCTTC. This codes for CASGLWGAGYNEQFF. This chain links TRBV12-5 with TRBJ2-1; D may match TRBD1 or TRBD2 (6 bases each). Germline V gene sequence: CDR1 LGHNT, CDR2 FRNRAP. The CDR3 covers 15 residues. Trimming cost V 2 bases and J 4 bases, with 12 bases left between them.

This clonotype was counted many times. The gene calls are TRBV20-1 and TRBJ1-2; no clear D. Germline CDR1 DFQATT, CDR2 SNEGSKA (reference sequence). The CDR3 has 11 amino acids. V gave up 3 bases and J gave up 6 bases, with 8 bases separating them. In DNA, the CDR3 is TGCAGTGCTAGTAAGGGTCATGGCTACACCTTC. It encodes CSASKGHGYTF.

Only a few counts were recorded for this clonotype. The chain employs TRBV5-1 and TRBJ2-3; D is possibly TRBD2 (5 bases). Trimming cost V 0 bases and J 2 bases, with 7 bases left between them. The CDR3 has 14 residues. Germline CDR1 SGHRS, CDR2 YFSETQ. The CDR3 nucleotides read TGCGCCAGCAGCTTGGGAGGGTTCACAGATACGCAGTATTTT. Residues: CASSLGGFTDTQYF. Drawing the rest from reference TRBV5-1 and TRBJ2-3, the complete variable domain is KAGVTQTPRYLIKTRGQQVTLSCSPISGHRSVSWYQQTPGQGLQFLFEYFSETQRNKGNFPGRFSGRQFSNSRSEMNVSTLELGDSALYLCASSLGGFTDTQYFGPGTRLTVL.

By its share, this clonotype is medium-sized. V gene TRBV20-1 combines with J gene TRBJ2-7; 7 positions match TRBD2. CDR3 length equals 15 residues. After removal of 0 bases from V and 3 bases from J, the junction contained 8 bases not matched to a gene. Germline CDR1 reads DFQATT; CDR2 reads SNEGSKA (reference sequence). CDR3 sequence: CSARDLERDFYEQYF. In DNA form, the CDR3 reads TGCAGTGCTAGAGATTTAGAGCGGGATTTCTACGAGCAGTACTTC.